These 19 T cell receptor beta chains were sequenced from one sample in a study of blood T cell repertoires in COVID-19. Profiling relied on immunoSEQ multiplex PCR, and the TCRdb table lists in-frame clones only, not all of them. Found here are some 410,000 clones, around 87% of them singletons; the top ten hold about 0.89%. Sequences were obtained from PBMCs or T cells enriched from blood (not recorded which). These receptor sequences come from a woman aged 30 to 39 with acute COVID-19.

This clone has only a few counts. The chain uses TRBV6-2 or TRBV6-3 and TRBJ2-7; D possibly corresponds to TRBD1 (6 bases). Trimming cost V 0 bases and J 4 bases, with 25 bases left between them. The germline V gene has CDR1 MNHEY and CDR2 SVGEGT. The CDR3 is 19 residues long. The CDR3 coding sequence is TGTGCCAGCAGTTACTCAATCGCCCCCGGGACATACACCGGTTACGAGCAGTACTTC. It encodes CASSYSIAPGTYTGYEQYF.

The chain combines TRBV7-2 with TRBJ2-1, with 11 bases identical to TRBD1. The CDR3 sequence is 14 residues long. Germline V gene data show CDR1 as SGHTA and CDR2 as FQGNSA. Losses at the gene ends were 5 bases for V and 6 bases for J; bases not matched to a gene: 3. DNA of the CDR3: TGTGCCAGCAGCCGCGGACAGGGGGCCAATGAGCAGTTCTTC. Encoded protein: CASSRGQGANEQFF.

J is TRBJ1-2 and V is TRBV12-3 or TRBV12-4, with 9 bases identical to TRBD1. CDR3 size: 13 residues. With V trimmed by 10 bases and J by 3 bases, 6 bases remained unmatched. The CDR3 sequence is CATEDRGDYGYTF. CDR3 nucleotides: TGTGCCACCGAGGACAGGGGCGACTATGGCTACACCTTC.

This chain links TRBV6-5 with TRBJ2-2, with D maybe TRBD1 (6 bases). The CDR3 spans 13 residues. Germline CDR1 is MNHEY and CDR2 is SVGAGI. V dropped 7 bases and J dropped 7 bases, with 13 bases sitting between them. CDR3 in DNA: TGTGCCAGCACGTACAGGGTCGACGGGGAGCTGTTTTTT. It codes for CASTYRVDGELFF.

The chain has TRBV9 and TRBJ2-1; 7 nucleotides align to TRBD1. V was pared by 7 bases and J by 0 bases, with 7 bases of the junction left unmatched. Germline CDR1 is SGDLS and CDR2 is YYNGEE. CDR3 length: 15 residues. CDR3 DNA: TGTGCCAGCGCCGGACAGGAAGGCTCCTACAATGAGCAGTTCTTC. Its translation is CASAGQEGSYNEQFF.

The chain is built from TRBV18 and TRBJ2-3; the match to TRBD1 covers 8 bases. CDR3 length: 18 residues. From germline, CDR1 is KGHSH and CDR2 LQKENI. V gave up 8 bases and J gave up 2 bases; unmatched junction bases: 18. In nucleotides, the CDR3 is TGTGCCAGCACCAGTCCGGTGGACAGGGTTTTTCCCACAGATACGCAGTATTTT. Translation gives CASTSPVDRVFPTDTQYF.

CDR3 loop: CANRPPEGEKLFF. CDR3 nucleotide sequence: TGTGCCAACCGGCCCCCGGAGGGTGAAAAACTGTTTTTT. The chain combines TRBV6-5 with TRBJ1-4, with D unclear. Trimming took off 10 bases at V and 7 bases at J, with 16 bases between the two ends. The CDR3 sequence is 13 residues long. The germline gives CDR1 MNHEY, CDR2 SVGAGI.

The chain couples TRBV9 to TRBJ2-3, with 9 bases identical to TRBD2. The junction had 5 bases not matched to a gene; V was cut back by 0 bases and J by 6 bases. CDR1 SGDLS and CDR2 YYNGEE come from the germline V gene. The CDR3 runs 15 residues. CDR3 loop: CASSVGASGADTQYF. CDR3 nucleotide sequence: TGTGCCAGCAGCGTAGGGGCTAGCGGGGCCGATACGCAGTATTTT.

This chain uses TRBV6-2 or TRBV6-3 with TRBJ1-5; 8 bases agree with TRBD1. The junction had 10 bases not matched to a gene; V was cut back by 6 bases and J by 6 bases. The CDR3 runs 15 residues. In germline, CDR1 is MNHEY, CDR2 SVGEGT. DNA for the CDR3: TGTGCCAGCAGCTCAACAGGGGGTAGTTCTCAGCCCCAGCATTTT. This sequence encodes CASSSTGGSSQPQHF.

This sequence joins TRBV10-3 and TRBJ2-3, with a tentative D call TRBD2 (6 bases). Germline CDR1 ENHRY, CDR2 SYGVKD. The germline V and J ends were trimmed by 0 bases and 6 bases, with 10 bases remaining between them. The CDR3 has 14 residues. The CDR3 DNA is TGTGCCATCAGTGAGTCGGGGGGTTGGGATACGCAGTATTTT. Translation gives CAISESGGWDTQYF.

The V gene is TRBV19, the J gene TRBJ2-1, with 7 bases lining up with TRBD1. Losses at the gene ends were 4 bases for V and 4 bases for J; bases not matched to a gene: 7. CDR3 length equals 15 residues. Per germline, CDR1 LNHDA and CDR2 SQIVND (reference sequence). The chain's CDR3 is CASSTQGSWYNEQFF. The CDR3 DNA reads TGTGCCAGTAGTACACAGGGGTCTTGGTACAATGAGCAGTTCTTC.

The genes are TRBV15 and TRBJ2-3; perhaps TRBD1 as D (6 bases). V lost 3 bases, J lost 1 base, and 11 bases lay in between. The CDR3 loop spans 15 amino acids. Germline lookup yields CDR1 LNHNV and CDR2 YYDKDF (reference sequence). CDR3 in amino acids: CATSRSGDRTDTQYF. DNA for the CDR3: TGTGCCACCAGCAGGTCAGGGGACCGCACAGATACGCAGTATTTT.

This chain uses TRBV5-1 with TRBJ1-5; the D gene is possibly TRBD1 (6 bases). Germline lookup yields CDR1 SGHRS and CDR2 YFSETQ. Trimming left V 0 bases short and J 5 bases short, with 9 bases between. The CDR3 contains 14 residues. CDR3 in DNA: TGCGCCAGCAGCTTGGGGCCAGGGGATCAGCCCCAGCATTTT. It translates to CASSLGPGDQPQHF.

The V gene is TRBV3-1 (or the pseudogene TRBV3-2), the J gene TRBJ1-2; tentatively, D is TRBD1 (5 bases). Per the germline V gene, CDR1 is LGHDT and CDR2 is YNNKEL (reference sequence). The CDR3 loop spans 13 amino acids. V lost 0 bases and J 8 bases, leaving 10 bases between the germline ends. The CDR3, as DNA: TGTGCCAGCAGCCAAGAGACAGTCGGCGGCTACACCTTC. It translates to CASSQETVGGYTF.

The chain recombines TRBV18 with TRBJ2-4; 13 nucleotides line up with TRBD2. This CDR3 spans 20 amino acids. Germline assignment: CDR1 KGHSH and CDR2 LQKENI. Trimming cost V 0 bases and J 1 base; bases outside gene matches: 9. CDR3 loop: CASSPPRLAGGDNAKNIQYF. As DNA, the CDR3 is TGTGCCAGCTCACCACCGCGACTAGCGGGGGGTGATAATGCCAAAAACATTCAGTACTTC. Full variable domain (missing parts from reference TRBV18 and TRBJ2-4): NAGVMQNPRHLVRRRGQEARLRCSPMKGHSHVYWYRQLPEEGLKFMVYLQKENIIDESGMPKERFSAEFPKEGPSILRIQQVVRGDSAAYFCASSPPRLAGGDNAKNIQYFGAGTRLSVL.

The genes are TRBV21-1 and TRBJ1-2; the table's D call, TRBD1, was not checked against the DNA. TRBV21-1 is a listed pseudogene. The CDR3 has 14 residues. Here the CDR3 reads CASSYKQGSVGYTF. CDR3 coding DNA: TGTGCCAGCAGCTACAAACAGGGTTCGGTCGGCTACACCTTC.

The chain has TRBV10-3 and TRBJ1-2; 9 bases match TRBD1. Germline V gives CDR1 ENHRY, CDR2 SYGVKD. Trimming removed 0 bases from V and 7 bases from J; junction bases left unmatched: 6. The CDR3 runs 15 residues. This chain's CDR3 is CAISESTGGWGGYTF. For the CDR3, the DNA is TGTGCCATCAGTGAGTCAACAGGGGGCTGGGGTGGCTACACCTTC.

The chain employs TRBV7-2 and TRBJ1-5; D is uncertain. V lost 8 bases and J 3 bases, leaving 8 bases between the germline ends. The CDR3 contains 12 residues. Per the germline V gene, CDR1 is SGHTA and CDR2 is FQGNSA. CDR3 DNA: TGTGCCAGCGGAGACTTCAATCAGCCCCAGCATTTT. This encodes CASGDFNQPQHF. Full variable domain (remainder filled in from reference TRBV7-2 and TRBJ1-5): GAGVSQSPSNKVTEKGKDVELRCDPISGHTALYWYRQSLGQGLEFLIYFQGNSAPDKSGLPSDRFSAERTGGSVSTLTIQRTQQEDSAVYLCASGDFNQPQHFGDGTRLSIL.

Here the CDR3 DNA reads TGCGCCAGCAGTGAGCACAGCGGATCCTACGAGCAGTACTTC. Residues: CASSEHSGSYEQYF. The chain employs TRBV10-1 and TRBJ2-7, with D possibly matching TRBD2 (5 bases). The CDR3 extends over 14 amino acids. V lost 2 bases to trimming and J lost 1 base, with 9 bases between them. The germline V gene has CDR1 WNHNN and CDR2 SYGVQD (reference sequence).